The T cell receptor (beta chain) under discussion was sequenced for a study of blood T cell repertoires in COVID-19. At the level of the study: From T cells, B-cell-depleted T cells, or PBMCs came the material, which was cDNA or gDNA.

Original processing methods: Estimation of nucleated cell counts was performed using reference gene primer amplification. Sequencing was performed with immunoSEQ multiplex PCR; in TCRdb, only in-frame clones are kept and a portion is missing. V and J calls and clone size come straight from that table; D and trimming were deduced from the DNA. The sample lists 200,000 to 300,000 clones; around four fifths were seen once. Germline CDR1 reads SGHDT; CDR2 reads YYEEEE. CDR3 length equals 15 residues. V shed 4 bases, J shed 7 bases, and the junction held 10 bases outside the gene matches. This TCR came from a man aged 55 to 70 with acute or convalescent COVID-19. The chain is built from TRBV5-6 and TRBJ2-1; TRBD2 agrees at 8 bases. The sample comprised peripheral blood. The CDR3: CASSPVLPGGNEQFF. In nucleotides, the CDR3 is TGTGCCAGCAGCCCGGTGCTCCCGGGAGGGAATGAGCAGTTCTTC. The variable domain in full, with the rest retrieved from reference TRBV5-6 and TRBJ2-1, is DAGVTQSPTHLIKTRGQQVTLRCSPKSGHDTVSWYQQALGQGPQFIFQYYEEEERQRGNFPDRFSGHQFPNYSSELNVNALLLGDSALYLCASSPVLPGGNEQFFGPGTRLTVL.